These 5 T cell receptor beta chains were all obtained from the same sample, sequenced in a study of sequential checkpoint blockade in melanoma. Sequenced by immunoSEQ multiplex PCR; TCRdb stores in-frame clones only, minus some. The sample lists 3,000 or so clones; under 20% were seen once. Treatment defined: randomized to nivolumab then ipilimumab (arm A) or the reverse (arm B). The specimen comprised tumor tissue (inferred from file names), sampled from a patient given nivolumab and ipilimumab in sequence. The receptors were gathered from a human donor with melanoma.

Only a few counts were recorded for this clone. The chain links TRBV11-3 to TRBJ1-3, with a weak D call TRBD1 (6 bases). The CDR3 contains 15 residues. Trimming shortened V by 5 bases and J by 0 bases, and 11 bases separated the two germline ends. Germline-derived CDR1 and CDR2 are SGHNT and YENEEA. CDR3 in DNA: TGTGCCAGCAGCAAGAACAGGGACTCTGGAAACACCATATATTTT. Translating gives CASSKNRDSGNTIYF.

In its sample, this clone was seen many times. The CDR3 bases are TGTGCCAGCAGCGCGAGGGCAGCGGGGGTAAGCAATGAGCAGTTCTTC. It translates to CASSARAAGVSNEQFF. The rearrangement links TRBV11-3 to TRBJ2-1, with 8 bases lining up with TRBD2. Trimming removed 5 bases from V and 6 bases from J; junction bases left unmatched: 12. This CDR3 comprises 16 residues. From germline, CDR1 is SGHNT and CDR2 YENEEA.

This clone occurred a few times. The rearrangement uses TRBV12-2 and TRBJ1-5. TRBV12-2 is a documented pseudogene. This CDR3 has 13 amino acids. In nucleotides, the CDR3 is TGTGCAAGTCGCCAACCAAGGAAGCAGCCCCAGCATTTT. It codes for CASRQPRKQPQHF.

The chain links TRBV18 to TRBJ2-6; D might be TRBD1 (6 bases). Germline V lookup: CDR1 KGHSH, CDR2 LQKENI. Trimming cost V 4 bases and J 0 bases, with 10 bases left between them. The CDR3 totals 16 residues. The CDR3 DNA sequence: TGTGCCAGCTCACGACAGGAAAGCTCTGGGGCCAACGTCCTGACTTTC. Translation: CASSRQESSGANVLTF.

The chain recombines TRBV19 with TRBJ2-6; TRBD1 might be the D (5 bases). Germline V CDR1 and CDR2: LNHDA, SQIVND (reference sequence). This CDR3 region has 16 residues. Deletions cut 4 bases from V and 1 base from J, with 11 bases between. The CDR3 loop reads CASSTQGKSGANVLTF. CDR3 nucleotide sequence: TGTGCCAGTAGTACCCAGGGTAAATCTGGGGCCAACGTCCTGACTTTC.